Presented here are 25 T cell receptor beta chains from one specimen sequenced in a study of CXCR3-negative and CXCR3-positive naive CD8 T cells. UMI labels and 5' RACE were used to prepare the TRB cDNA libraries. TCRdb re-called the 5' RACE reads; one entry per CDR3 protein, DNA not given. This table lists around 34,000 distinct CDR3 sequences. Sequencing was done on a sample of memory CD8+ T cells from blood. These receptor sequences come from a human donor in good health. Some clones in this sample may be carry-over from other donors' samples.

The chain uses TRBV27 and TRBJ2-1; TCRdb's D call of TRBD1 is untestable without DNA. This CDR3 is 14 amino acids long. CDR1 and CDR2 from the germline V gene are MNHEY and SMNVEV (reference sequence). CDR3 sequence reads: CASSLQGASHEQFF.

This chain joins TRBV4-3 and TRBJ2-1. CDR1 is LGHNA and CDR2 is YSLEER in the germline V gene. CDR3 size: 13 residues. The CDR3 protein is CASSPSIANEQFF.

V is TRBV9 and J is TRBJ1-2. The length of the CDR3 is 12 residues. Germline V lookup: CDR1 SGDLS, CDR2 YYNGEE. Here the CDR3 reads CASSVRDWGYTF.

This chain uses TRBV25-1 with TRBJ2-7; TCRdb proposes TRBD2, but this gene call is untestable without DNA. This CDR3 contains 12 residues. Germline V gene sequence: CDR1 MGHDK, CDR2 SYGVNS. This CDR3 is CASTGGVFEQYF.

The chain links TRBV6-9 to TRBJ2-2; the TCRdb call, TRBD2, lacks DNA for checking. The CDR3 runs 16 residues. Germline assignment: CDR1 MNHGY and CDR2 SVAAGI. The CDR3 spells CASSLTSFEDTGELFF.

The V gene is TRBV11-2, the J gene TRBJ2-1. The CDR3 loop spans 16 amino acids. Per germline, CDR1 SGHAT and CDR2 FQNNGV. CDR3 sequence: CASSLEYRDSYNEQFF.

This rearrangement joins TRBV29-1 to TRBJ2-7; absent DNA, TCRdb's TRBD1 call cannot be checked. The CDR3 has 18 residues. Per the germline V gene, CDR1 is SQVTM and CDR2 is ANQGSEA. This chain's CDR3 is CSVEGSPEKGADAYEQYF.

The CDR3: CASMQGLAKNIQYF. The V call is TRBV28, the J call TRBJ2-4; TCRdb gives TRBD1 as the D gene, but with no DNA this cannot be confirmed. The germline CDR1 and CDR2 sequences are MDHEN and SYDVKM. The CDR3 contains 14 residues.

The chain uses TRBV28 and TRBJ2-7; the TCRdb call, TRBD2, lacks DNA for checking. Germline CDR1 MDHEN, CDR2 SYDVKM. This CDR3 is 14 amino acids long. The CDR3 sequence: CASSPGLEDYEQYF. Looking up the rest from reference TRBV28 and TRBJ2-7 gives the full variable domain: DVKVTQSSRYLVKRTGEKVFLECVQDMDHENMFWYRQDPGLGLRLIYFSYDVKMKEKGDIPEGYSVSREKKERFSLILESASTNQTSMYLCASSPGLEDYEQYFGPGTRLTVT.

The chain employs TRBV6-5 and TRBJ2-5; no DNA is available, so the TRBD1 call from TCRdb remains unchecked. Germline V gene data show CDR1 as MNHEY and CDR2 as SVGAGI. CDR3 length: 16 residues. CDR3 loop: CASSPTPRLGQETQYF.

The J gene is TRBJ2-1, the V gene TRBV5-1. The CDR3 runs 15 residues. Germline V CDR1 and CDR2: SGHRS, YFSETQ. The CDR3 is CASSLSEVMVNEQFF.

This chain joins TRBV10-3 and TRBJ2-7; TCRdb lists TRBD2, though no DNA is available to test this call. The germline gives CDR1 ENHRY, CDR2 SYGVKD. This CDR3 region has 15 residues. CDR3 region: CAISDLEGRAIEQYF.

V gene TRBV7-2 combines with J gene TRBJ2-5; TCRdb calls TRBD2, which cannot be checked without DNA. From germline, CDR1 is SGHTA and CDR2 FQGNSA. The CDR3 spans 16 residues. CDR3: CASSPRVLPYQETQYF.

The rearrangement joins TRBV28 to TRBJ1-5; the TCRdb call, TRBD1, lacks DNA for checking. The CDR3 is 15 residues long. Germline values: CDR1 MDHEN, CDR2 SYDVKM. The CDR3 spells CASRNFWGAGRPQHF.

The chain uses TRBV29-1 and TRBJ2-1. This CDR3 comprises 13 residues. Germline V lookup: CDR1 SQVTM, CDR2 ANQGSEA. The CDR3 sequence is CSVFQGSYNEQFF.

This clonotype is identified as large from frequency. This chain connects TRBV14 to TRBJ1-2. Germline assignment: CDR1 SGHDN and CDR2 FVKESK. The length of the CDR3 is 11 residues. CDR3: CASSQSYGYTF.

This rearrangement joins TRBV28 to TRBJ2-7; TCRdb lists TRBD1, though no DNA is available to test this call. The CDR3 sequence is 14 residues long. Germline V gene data show CDR1 as MDHEN and CDR2 as SYDVKM. Here the CDR3 reads CASSLTGFDYEQYF.

The rearrangement links TRBV28 to TRBJ2-1; TCRdb indicates TRBD1, and absent DNA this call remains unverified. This CDR3 region has 16 residues. The germline V gene encodes CDR1 MDHEN and CDR2 SYDVKM. The chain's CDR3 is CASRFTGGLSPHEQFF.

The chain is built from TRBV29-1 and TRBJ2-7; TCRdb names TRBD1, which stays unverified in the absence of DNA. Looked up from germline, CDR1 is SQVTM and CDR2 is ANQGSEA. This CDR3 has 15 residues. The CDR3: CSVSMVGGSSYEQYF.

This sequence joins TRBV25-1 and TRBJ2-1; checking the TCRdb D call of TRBD2 is not possible without DNA. Looked up from germline, CDR1 is MGHDK and CDR2 is SYGVNS. This CDR3 comprises 16 residues. This CDR3 is CASSDGGLLNNNEQFF.

The gene calls are TRBV10-3 and TRBJ2-1; there is no DNA to check the TCRdb D call of TRBD2. The CDR3 totals 16 residues. Germline V lookup: CDR1 ENHRY, CDR2 SYGVKD. The CDR3 sequence: CATSLTGLGLANEQFF.

The rearrangement uses TRBV7-2 and TRBJ1-6. The CDR3 length is 18 residues. From germline, CDR1 is SGHTA and CDR2 FQGNSA. CDR3 loop: CASQPRFGVSSYNSPLHF.

The chain couples TRBV29-1 to TRBJ2-6; the TCRdb call, TRBD1, lacks DNA for checking. This CDR3 has 16 amino acids. Germline V gene lookup returns CDR1 SQVTM and CDR2 ANQGSEA. CDR3 amino acids: CSVVRQKHSGANVLTF.

The rearrangement links TRBV12-3 or TRBV12-4 to TRBJ2-1; lacking DNA, the TRBD1 call made by TCRdb goes unchecked. The CDR3 consists of 16 residues. This chain's CDR3 is CASSSPRDTLIDEQFF.

The V gene is TRBV27, the J gene TRBJ1-4. Germline CDR1 and CDR2: MNHEY and SMNVEV (reference sequence). This CDR3 has 14 residues. The CDR3 sequence: CASSLYRENEKLFF.